This TCR beta chain appears in the sequencing data of a study of cytomegalovirus exposure and HLA in healthy donors. In the case of this clone: Its antigen is as yet unknown.

Measured with immunoSEQ multiplex PCR; TCRdb has only the in-frame clones, and not every one. The sample shows roughly 250,000 clones, approximately 86% of them seen only once. Germline loops: CDR1 MNHEY, CDR2 SMNVEV (reference sequence). CDR3 length: 15 amino acids. V shed 10 bases and J shed 0 bases, with 16 bases lying between them. Study-wide findings and caveats: The authors enumerated over 150 TCR beta chains as linked to cytomegalovirus.

The V and J genes are TRBV27 and TRBJ2-1; D might be TRBD2 (5 bases). This receptor was taken from a woman aged 25 to 39 in good health and CMV-seropositive. Sequencing was carried out using PBMCs. The CDR3 reads CAIGIAPSSYNEQFF. For the CDR3, the DNA is TGTGCCATCGGGATAGCGCCTAGCTCCTACAATGAGCAGTTCTTC.